The following is a T cell receptor beta chain sequence with its context. The data are from a study of shared clonotypes between healthy human individuals. The assay was immunoSEQ multiplex PCR, and TCRdb's table has in-frame clones only and misses some. This sample has about 2.3 million clones, with around 92% found just once. Trimming at V came to 4 bases and at J to 8 bases, leaving 4 bases not matched to a gene. Germline V gives CDR1 SGDLS, CDR2 YYNGEE. The CDR3 has 15 amino acids. The material sequenced was naive CD4+ T cells from PBMCs. Noted subset: CD45RA+ positively selected. The V call is TRBV9, the J call TRBJ2-1; 15 nucleotides line up with TRBD2. The clonotype comes from a man younger than 30 in good health. Some clones in this sample may be carry-over from other donors' samples. The CDR3 coding sequence is TGTGCCAGCAGCCCTAGGACTAGCGGGGGGGATGAGCAGTTCTTC. As protein: CASSPRTSGGDEQFF.